Described below is a single TCR beta chain sequence and its context. V trimming: 6 bases; J trimming: 0 bases; junction bases outside the gene matches: 5. Germline V gives CDR1 MNHEY, CDR2 SMNVEV (reference sequence). The CDR3 consists of 14 residues. This record belongs to a study of blood T cell repertoires in COVID-19. The wider study: Italy, Spain and the United States were the sources of the convalescent and acute COVID-19 samples. Nucleic acid was either cDNA or gDNA, and it came from T cells, B-cell-depleted T cells, or PBMCs.

Per the original methods: By means of reference gene primer amplification, nucleated cell counts were estimated. Only in-frame clones appear in the TCRdb table, and some are missing; sequencing was by immunoSEQ multiplex PCR. From that table come the V and J calls and clone size; the DNA was used to work out D and trimming. The sample carries 50,000 to 75,000 clones, around 77% recorded once. The receptor was derived from a man of 80 years or more with active or convalescent COVID-19. The sequenced sample was peripheral blood. The genes are TRBV27 and TRBJ2-7; 7 nucleotides align to TRBD1. This CDR3 reads CASRAGTASYEQYF. The CDR3 DNA reads TGTGCCAGCAGGGCCGGGACAGCCTCCTACGAGCAGTACTTC.